This record concerns one T cell receptor beta chain sequence. What it recognizes is unknown. It was into CD45RA+ naive and CD45RA-negative memory subsets that the CD4+ cells were split. This entry is derived from a study of shared clonotypes between healthy human individuals. Study-level points and caveats: Tissue TCR repertoires likely differ from these blood-only repertoires. Investigators expected sequencing depth to affect clonotype sharing among donors.

Repertoires were generated with immunoSEQ multiplex PCR, while TCRdb's copy carries only in-frame clones and drops some. There are over 1.4 million clones in the sample; approximately 97% occur only once, and over 1% lies in the top ten. The CDR3 contains 12 residues. From germline, CDR1 is SNHLY and CDR2 FYNNEI. V lost 3 bases and J 7 bases, leaving 9 bases between the germline ends. Sequenced material: naive CD4+ T cells sorted from blood. Subset: CD45RA+ positively selected. The receptor's source is a young man in good health. V and J are TRBV2 and TRBJ1-2, with D tentatively TRBD1 (5 bases). CDR3 bases: TGTGCCAGCAGTGACCGGGACTTTGGCTACACCTTC. As protein: CASSDRDFGYTF.